This T cell receptor beta chain was sequenced during a study of STAT5B mutations in CD4+ large granular lymphocyte leukemia. The overall study: Healthy donors showed HLA-associated enrichment of the CDR3 'QG' motif.

Study results and limitations: Top patient clones used TRBV06 genes more often: 8/27 versus 2/35 in controls. Without putative leukemic clones, patient CD4-sorted repertoires remained more clonal than healthy CD4+ repertoires.

After removal of 8 bases from V and 8 bases from J, the junction contained 12 bases not matched to a gene. Germline assignment: CDR1 LNHDA and CDR2 SQIVND (reference sequence). The CDR3 is 14 amino acids. Clones were sequenced by immunoSEQ multiplex PCR, and TCRdb holds only the in-frame ones, with some missing. The profile shows 20,000 to 25,000 clones, around 75% of them singletons. Note on this clone: What it recognizes is unknown.

The specimen sequenced was CD4+ T cells from blood buffy coats. This TCR was recovered from a human donor in good health. V gene TRBV19 combines with J gene TRBJ1-3, with 7 bases lining up with TRBD1. Written as DNA, the CDR3 is TGTGCCAGTCTCTCCGACAGGGCGAGGCACACCATATATTTT. Its protein product is CASLSDRARHTIYF.